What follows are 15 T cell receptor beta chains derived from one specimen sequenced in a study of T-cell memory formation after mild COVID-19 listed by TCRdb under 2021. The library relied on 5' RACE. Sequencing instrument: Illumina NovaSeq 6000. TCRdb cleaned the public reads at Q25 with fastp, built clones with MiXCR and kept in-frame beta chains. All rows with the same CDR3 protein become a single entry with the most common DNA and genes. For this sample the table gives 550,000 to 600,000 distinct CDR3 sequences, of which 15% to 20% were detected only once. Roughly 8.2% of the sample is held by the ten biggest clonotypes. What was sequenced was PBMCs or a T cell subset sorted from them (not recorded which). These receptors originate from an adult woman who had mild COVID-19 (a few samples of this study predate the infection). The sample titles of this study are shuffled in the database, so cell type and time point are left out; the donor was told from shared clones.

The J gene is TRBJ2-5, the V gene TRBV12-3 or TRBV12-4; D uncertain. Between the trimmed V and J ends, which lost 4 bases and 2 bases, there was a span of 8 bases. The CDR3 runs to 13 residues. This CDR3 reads CASSYRAQETQYF. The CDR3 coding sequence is TGTGCCAGCAGTTACCGGGCTCAAGAGACCCAGTACTTC.

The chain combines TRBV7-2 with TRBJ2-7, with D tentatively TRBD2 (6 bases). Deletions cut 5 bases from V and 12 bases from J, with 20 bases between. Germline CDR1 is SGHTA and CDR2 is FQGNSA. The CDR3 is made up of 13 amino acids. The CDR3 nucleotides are TGTGCCAGCAGCCAATCCGGGGGAGGAGTTCGGTACTTC. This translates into CASSQSGGGVRYF. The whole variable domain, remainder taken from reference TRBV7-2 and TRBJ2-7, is GAGVSQSPSNKVTEKGKDVELRCDPISGHTALYWYRQSLGQGLEFLIYFQGNSAPDKSGLPSDRFSAERTGGSVSTLTIQRTQQEDSAVYLCASSQSGGGVRYFGPGTRLTVT.

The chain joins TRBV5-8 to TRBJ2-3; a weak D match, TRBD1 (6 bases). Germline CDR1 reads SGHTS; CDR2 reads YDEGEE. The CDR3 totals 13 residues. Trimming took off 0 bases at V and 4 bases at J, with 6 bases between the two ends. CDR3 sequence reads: CASSLEGADTQYF. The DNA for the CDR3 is TGTGCCAGCAGCTTGGAGGGGGCAGATACGCAGTATTTT.

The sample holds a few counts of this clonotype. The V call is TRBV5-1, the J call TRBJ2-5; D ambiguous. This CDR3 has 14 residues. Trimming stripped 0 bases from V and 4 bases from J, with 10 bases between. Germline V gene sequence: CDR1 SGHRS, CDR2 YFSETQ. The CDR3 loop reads CASSLVMSLETQYF. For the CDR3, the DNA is TGCGCCAGCAGCTTGGTGATGAGTCTAGAGACCCAGTACTTC.

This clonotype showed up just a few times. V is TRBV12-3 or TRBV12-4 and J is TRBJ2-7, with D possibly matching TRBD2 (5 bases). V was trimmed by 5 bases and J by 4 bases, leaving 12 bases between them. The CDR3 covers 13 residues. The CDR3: CASSQVSGYEQYF. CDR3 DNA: TGTGCCAGCAGTCAGGTATCGGGGTACGAGCAGTACTTC.

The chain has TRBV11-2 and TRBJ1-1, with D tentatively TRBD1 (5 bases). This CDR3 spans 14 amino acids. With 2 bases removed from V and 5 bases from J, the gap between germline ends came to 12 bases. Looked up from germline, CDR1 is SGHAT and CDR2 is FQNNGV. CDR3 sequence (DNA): TGTGCCAGCAGCTTAAAAGGGGAACGGACTGAAGCTTTCTTT. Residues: CASSLKGERTEAFF.

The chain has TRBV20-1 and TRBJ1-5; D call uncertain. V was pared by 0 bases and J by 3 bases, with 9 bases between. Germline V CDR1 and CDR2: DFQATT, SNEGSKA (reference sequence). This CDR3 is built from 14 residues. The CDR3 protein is CSARDYLHNQPQHF. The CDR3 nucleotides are TGCAGTGCTAGAGATTATCTCCACAATCAGCCCCAGCATTTT.

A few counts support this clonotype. CDR3 nucleotide sequence: TGTGCCAGCAGCTTGGAACGGGGAAAAGAGACCCAGTACTTC. It yields the protein CASSLERGKETQYF. V is TRBV5-6 and J is TRBJ2-5; a possible D gene is TRBD2 (5 bases). Trimming left V 0 bases short and J 3 bases short, with 9 bases between. The germline gives CDR1 SGHDT, CDR2 YYEEEE. CDR3 length equals 14 residues.

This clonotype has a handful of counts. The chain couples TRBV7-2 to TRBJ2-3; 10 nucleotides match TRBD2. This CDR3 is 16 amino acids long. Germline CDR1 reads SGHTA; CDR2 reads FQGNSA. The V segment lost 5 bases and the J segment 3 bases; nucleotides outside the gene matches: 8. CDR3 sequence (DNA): TGTGCCAGCAGCCTCAGCGGGGGGGCTATTACAGATACGCAGTATTTT. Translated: CASSLSGGAITDTQYF.

This CDR3 is CASSVGYGTGGYGYTF. CDR3 nucleotides: TGTGCCAGCAGCGTAGGGTATGGGACAGGGGGCTATGGCTACACCTTC. The chain recombines TRBV9 with TRBJ1-2; 11 nucleotides match TRBD1. CDR1 is SGDLS and CDR2 is YYNGEE in the germline V gene. The CDR3 consists of 16 residues. V lost 0 bases to trimming and J lost 4 bases; unmatched junction nucleotides: 5.

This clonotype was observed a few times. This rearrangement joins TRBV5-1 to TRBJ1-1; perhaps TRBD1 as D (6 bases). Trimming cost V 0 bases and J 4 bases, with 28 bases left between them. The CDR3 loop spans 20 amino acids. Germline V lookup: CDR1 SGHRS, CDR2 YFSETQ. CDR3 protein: CASSLGGGEPSTGAGTEAFF. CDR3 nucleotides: TGCGCCAGCAGCTTGGGCGGAGGAGAGCCCAGCACGGGGGCCGGCACTGAAGCTTTCTTT.

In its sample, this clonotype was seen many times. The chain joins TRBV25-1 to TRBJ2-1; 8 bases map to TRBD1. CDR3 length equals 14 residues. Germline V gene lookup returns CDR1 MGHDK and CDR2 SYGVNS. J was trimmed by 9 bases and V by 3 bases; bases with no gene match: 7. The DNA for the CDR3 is TGTGCCAGCAGTGAGACACCAACAGGGGGTGAGCAGTTCTTC. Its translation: CASSETPTGGEQFF.

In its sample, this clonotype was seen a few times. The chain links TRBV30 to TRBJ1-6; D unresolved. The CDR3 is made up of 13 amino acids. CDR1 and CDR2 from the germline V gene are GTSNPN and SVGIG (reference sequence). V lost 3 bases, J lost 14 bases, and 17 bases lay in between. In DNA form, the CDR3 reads TGTGCCTGGAGGACGAAATCGGTTAGCACCCTCCACTTT. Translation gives CAWRTKSVSTLHF.

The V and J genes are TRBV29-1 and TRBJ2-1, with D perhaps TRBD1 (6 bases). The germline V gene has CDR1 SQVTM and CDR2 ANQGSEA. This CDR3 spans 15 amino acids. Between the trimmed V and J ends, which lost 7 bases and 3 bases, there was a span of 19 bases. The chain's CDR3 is CSASQGSVYYNEQFF. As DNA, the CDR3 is TGCAGCGCCTCACAGGGCTCCGTCTACTACAATGAGCAGTTCTTC.

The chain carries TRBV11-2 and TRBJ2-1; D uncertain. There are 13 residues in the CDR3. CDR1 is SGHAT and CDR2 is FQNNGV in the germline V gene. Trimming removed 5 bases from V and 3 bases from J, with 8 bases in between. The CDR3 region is CASSTEIYNEQFF. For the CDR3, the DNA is TGTGCCAGCAGCACAGAGATCTACAATGAGCAGTTCTTC.